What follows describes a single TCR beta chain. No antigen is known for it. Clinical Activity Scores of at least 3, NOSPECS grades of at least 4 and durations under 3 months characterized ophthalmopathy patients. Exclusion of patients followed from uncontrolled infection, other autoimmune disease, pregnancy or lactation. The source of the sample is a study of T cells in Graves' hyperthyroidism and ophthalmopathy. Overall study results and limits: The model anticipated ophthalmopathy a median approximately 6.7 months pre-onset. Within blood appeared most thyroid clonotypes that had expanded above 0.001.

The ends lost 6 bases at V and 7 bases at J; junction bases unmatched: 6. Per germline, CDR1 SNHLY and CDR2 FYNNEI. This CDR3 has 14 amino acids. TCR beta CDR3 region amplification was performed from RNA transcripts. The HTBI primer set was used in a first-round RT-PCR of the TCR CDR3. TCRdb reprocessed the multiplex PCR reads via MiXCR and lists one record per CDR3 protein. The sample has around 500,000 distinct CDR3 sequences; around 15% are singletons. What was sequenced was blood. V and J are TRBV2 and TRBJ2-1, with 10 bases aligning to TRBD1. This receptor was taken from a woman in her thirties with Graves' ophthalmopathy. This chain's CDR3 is CASRAGTGANEQFF. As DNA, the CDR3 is TGTGCCAGCAGAGCCGGGACAGGGGCAAATGAGCAGTTCTTC.